The source of this T cell receptor beta chain is a study of shared clonotypes between healthy human individuals. In germline, CDR1 is SNHLY, CDR2 FYNNEI. The trim removed 5 bases at V and 4 bases at J, leaving 4 bases unmatched. The CDR3 extends over 15 amino acids. This clone was observed a single time. The target antigen is unknown. The method was immunoSEQ multiplex PCR; TCRdb's version includes in-frame clones alone and lacks a portion of them. The table lists around 1.4 million clones, 98% to 99% of them singletons. Study findings and constraints: For naive CD4 cells, roughly 5.5% of clonotypes were shared across a few donors.

The rearrangement joins TRBV2 to TRBJ2-1; 11 bases agree with TRBD2. Specimen: naive CD4+ T cells sorted from blood. Subset described: CD45RA+ positively selected. The receptor was derived from a man aged 25-45 years in good health. CDR3 DNA sequence: TGTGCCAGCAGTCCCGGGACTAGCGGATACAATGAGCAGTTCTTC. It is translated as CASSPGTSGYNEQFF.